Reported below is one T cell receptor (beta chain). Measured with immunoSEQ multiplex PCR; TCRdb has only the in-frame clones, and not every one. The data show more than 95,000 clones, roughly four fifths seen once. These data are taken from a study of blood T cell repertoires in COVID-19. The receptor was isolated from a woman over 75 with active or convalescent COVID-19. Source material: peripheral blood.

CDR3 in amino acids: CASSFLTGDSGGYTF. The CDR3 region has the DNA TGCGCCAGCAGCTTTCTCACTGGGGACAGTGGTGGCTACACCTTC. This chain connects TRBV5-1 to TRBJ1-2; 7 bases line up with TRBD1. Germline V CDR1 and CDR2: SGHRS, YFSETQ. This CDR3 is 15 amino acids long. Germline trimming cut 2 bases from V and 7 bases from J; bases unmatched to any gene: 11.